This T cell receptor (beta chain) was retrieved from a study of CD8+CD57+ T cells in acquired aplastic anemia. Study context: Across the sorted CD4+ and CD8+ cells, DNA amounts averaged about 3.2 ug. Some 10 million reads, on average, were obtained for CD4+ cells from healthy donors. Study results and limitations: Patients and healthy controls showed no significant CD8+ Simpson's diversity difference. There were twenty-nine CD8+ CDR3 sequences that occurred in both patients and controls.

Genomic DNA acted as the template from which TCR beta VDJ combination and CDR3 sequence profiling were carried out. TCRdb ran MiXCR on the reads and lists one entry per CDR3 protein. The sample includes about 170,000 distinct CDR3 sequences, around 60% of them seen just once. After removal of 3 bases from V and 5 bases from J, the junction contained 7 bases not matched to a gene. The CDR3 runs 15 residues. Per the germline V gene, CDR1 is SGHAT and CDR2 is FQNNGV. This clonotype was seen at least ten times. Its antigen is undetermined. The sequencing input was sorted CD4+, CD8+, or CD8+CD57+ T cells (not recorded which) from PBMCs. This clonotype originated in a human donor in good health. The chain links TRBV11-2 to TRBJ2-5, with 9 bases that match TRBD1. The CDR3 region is CASSFHRGLRETQYF. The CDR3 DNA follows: TGTGCCAGCAGCTTCCACAGGGGGCTGAGGGAGACCCAGTACTTC.